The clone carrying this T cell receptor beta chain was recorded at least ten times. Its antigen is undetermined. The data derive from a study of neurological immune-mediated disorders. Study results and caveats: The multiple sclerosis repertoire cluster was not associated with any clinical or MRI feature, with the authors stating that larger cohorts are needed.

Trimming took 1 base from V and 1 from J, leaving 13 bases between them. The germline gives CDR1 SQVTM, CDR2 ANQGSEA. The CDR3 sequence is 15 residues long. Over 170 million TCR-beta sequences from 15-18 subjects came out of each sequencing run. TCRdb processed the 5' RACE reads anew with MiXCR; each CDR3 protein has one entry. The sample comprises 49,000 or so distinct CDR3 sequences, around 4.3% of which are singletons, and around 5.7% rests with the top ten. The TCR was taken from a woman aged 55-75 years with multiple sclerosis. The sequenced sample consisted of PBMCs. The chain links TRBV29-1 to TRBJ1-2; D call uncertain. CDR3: CSVEGGGIFNYGYTF. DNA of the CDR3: TGCAGCGTTGAAGGGGGAGGGATATTTAACTATGGCTACACCTTC.